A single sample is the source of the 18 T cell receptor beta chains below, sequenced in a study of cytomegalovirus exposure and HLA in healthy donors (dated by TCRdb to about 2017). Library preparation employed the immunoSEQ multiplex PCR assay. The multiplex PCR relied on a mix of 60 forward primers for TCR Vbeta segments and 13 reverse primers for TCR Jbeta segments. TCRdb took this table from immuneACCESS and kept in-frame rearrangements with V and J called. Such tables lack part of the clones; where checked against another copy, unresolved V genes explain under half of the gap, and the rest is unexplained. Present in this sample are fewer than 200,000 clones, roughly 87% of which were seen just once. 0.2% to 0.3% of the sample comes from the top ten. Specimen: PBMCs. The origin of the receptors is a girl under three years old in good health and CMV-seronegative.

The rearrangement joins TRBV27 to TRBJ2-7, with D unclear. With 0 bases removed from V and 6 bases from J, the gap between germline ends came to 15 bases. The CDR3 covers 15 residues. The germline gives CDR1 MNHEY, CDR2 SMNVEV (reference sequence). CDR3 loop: CASSLSGRKPSEQYF. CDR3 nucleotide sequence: TGTGCCAGCAGTTTATCCGGTCGAAAGCCGAGCGAGCAGTACTTC.

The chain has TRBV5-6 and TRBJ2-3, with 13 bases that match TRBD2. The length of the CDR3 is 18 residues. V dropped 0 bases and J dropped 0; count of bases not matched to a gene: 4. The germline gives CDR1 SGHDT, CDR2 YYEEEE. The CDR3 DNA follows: TGTGCCAGCAGCTTGGTACCGGGACTAGCGGGGAGCACAGATACGCAGTATTTT. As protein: CASSLVPGLAGSTDTQYF. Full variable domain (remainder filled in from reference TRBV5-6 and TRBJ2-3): DAGVTQSPTHLIKTRGQQVTLRCSPKSGHDTVSWYQQALGQGPQFIFQYYEEEERQRGNFPDRFSGHQFPNYSSELNVNALLLGDSALYLCASSLVPGLAGSTDTQYFGPGTRLTVL.

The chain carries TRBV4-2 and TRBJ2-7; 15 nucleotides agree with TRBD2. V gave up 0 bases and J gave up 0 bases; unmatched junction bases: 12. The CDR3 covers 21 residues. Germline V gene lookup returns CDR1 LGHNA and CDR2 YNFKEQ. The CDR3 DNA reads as TGTGCCAGCAGCCAAGATGATGGACTAGCGGGAGGGACGATCAGCTCCTACGAGCAGTACTTC. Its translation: CASSQDDGLAGGTISSYEQYF.

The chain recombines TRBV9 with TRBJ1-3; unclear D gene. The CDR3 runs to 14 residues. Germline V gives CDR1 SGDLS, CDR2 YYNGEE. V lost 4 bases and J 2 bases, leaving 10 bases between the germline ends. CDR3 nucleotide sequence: TGTGCCAGCAGCCCCGTCGGGACTGGAAACACCATATATTTT. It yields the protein CASSPVGTGNTIYF.

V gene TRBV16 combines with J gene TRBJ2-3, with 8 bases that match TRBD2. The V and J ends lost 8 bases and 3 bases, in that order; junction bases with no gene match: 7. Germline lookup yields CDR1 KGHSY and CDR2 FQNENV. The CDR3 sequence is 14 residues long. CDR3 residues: CASVPGLETDTQYF. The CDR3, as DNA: TGTGCCAGCGTGCCGGGACTAGAAACAGATACGCAGTATTTT.

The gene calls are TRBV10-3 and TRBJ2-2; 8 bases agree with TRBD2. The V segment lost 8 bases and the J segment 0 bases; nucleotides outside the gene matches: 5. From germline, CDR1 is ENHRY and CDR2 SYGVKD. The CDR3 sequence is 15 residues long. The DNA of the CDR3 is TGTGCCATCCGGGAGGGCGACGCGAACACCGGGGAGCTGTTTTTT. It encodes CAIREGDANTGELFF.

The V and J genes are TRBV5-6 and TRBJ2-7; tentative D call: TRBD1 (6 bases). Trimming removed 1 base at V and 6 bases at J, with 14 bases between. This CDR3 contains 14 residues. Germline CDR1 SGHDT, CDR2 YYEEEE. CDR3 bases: TGTGCCAGCAGCTTGAGGGGGAGACGTCGCGAGCAGTACTTC. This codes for CASSLRGRRREQYF.

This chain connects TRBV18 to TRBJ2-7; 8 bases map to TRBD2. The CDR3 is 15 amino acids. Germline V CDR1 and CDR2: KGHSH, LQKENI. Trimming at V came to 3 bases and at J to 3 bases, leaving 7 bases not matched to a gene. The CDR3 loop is CASSPRSGGNYEQYF. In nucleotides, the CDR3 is TGTGCCAGCTCACCGAGATCGGGAGGGAACTACGAGCAGTACTTC.

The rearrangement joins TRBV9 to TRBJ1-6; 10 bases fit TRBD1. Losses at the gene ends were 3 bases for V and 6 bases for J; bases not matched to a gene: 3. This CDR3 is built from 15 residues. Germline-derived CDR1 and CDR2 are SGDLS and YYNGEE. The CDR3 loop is CASSGGTGANSPLHF. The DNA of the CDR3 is TGTGCCAGCAGCGGAGGGACAGGGGCTAATTCACCCCTCCACTTT.

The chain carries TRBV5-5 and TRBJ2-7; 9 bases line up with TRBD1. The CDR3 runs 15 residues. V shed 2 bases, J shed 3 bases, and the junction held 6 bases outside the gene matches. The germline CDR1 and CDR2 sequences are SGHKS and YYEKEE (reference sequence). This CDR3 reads CASSLQGARGYEQYF. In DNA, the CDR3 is TGTGCCAGCAGCTTACAGGGGGCGCGTGGCTACGAGCAGTACTTC. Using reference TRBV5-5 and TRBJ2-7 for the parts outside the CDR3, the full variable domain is DAGVTQSPTHLIKTRGQQVTLRCSPISGHKSVSWYQQVLGQGPQFIFQYYEKEERGRGNFPDRFSARQFPNYSSELNVNALLLGDSALYLCASSLQGARGYEQYFGPGTRLTVT.

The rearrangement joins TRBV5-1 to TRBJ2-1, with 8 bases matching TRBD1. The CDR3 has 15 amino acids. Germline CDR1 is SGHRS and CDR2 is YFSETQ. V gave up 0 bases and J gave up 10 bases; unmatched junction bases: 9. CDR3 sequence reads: CASSLGQGATREQFF. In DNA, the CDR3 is TGCGCCAGCAGCTTGGGGCAGGGGGCTACAAGAGAGCAGTTCTTC.

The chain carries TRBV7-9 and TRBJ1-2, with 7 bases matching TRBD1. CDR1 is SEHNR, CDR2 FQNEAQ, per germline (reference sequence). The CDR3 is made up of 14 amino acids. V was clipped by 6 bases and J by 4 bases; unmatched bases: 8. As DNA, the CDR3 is TGTGCCAGCAGAAATAACAGGGGCGGCTATGGCTACACCTTC. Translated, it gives CASRNNRGGYGYTF.

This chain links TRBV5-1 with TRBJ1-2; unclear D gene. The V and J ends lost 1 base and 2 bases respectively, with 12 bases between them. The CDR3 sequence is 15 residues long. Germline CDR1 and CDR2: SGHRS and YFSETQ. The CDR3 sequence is CASSLYASQNYGYTF. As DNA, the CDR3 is TGCGCCAGCAGCTTGTATGCAAGTCAGAACTATGGCTACACCTTC. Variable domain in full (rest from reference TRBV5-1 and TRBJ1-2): KAGVTQTPRYLIKTRGQQVTLSCSPISGHRSVSWYQQTPGQGLQFLFEYFSETQRNKGNFPGRFSGRQFSNSRSEMNVSTLELGDSALYLCASSLYASQNYGYTFGSGTRLTVV.

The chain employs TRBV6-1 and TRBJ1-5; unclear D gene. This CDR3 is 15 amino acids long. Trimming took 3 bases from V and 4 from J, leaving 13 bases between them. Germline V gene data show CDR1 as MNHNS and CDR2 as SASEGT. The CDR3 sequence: CASSEGNSRNQPQHF. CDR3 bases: TGTGCCAGCAGTGAGGGTAACAGTCGAAATCAGCCCCAGCATTTT.

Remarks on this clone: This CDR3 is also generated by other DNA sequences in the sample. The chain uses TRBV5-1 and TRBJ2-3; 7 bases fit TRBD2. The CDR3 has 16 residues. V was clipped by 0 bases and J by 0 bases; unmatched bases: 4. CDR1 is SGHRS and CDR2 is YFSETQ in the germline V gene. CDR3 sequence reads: CASSLGLAESTDTQYF. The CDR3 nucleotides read TGCGCCAGCAGCTTGGGGCTAGCGGAAAGCACAGATACGCAGTATTTT.

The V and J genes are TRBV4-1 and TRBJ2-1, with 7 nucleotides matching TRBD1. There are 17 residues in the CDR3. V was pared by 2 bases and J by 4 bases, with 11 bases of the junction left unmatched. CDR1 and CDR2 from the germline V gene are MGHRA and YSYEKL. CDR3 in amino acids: CASSQIAWGQTYNEQFF. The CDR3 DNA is TGCGCCAGCAGCCAAATTGCTTGGGGACAGACTTACAATGAGCAGTTCTTC.

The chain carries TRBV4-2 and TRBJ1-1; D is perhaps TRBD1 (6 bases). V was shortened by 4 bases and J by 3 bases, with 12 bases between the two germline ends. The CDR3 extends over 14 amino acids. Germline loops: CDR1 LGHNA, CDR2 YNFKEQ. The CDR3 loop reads CASSLRQDHTEAFF. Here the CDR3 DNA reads TGTGCCAGCAGCCTCCGACAGGACCACACTGAAGCTTTCTTT.

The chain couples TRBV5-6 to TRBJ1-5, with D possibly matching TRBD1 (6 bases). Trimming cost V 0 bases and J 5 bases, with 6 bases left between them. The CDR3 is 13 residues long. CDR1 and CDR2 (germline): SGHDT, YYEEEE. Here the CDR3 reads CASSLGTDQPQHF. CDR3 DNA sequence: TGTGCCAGCAGCTTGGGGACAGATCAGCCCCAGCATTTT.